These 2 T cell receptor beta chains originate from one sample sequenced in a study of identical twins. A single record per CDR3 protein comes from TCRdb applying MiXCR to the 5' RACE reads. Here the sample spans about 810,000 distinct CDR3 sequences, around 12% being singletons. The sample was also linked to a second study, of yellow fever vaccine responses in identical twins.

Sequenced sample: PBMCs. All receptors come from a woman younger than 35 in good health.

In its sample, this clonotype was seen many times. The rearrangement uses TRBV3-1 and TRBJ2-5; 10 bases are a match to TRBD2. Germline V lookup: CDR1 LGHDT, CDR2 YNNKEL (reference sequence). There are 14 residues in the CDR3. V lost 2 bases to trimming and J lost 5 bases; unmatched junction nucleotides: 2. The DNA for the CDR3 is TGTGCCAGCAGCCAACTAGCGGGAGAGGAGACCCAGTACTTC. It translates to CASSQLAGEETQYF.

V is TRBV28 and J is TRBJ2-5; TRBD2 agrees at 9 bases. Germline V CDR1 and CDR2: MDHEN, SYDVKM. J gave up 4 bases and V 6 bases, and 15 bases lay outside the gene matches. The CDR3 is 17 amino acids. The CDR3 protein is CASRYTGGGARGETQYF. CDR3 coding DNA: TGTGCCAGCAGATACACCGGCGGGGGGGCCCGGGGAGAGACCCAGTACTTC.